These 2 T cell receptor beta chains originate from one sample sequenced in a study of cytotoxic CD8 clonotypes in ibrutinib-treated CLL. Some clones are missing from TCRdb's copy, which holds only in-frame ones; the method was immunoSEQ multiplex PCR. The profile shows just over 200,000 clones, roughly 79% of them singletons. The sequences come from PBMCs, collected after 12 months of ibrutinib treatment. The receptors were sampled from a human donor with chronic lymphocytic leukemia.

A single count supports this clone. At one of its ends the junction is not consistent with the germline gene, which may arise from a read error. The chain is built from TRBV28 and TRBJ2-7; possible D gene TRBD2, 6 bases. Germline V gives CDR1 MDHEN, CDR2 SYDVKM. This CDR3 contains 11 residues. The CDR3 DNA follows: TGTGCCAGCAGTTCCCCCACCGGGAGTAATTTC. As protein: CASSSPTGSNF.

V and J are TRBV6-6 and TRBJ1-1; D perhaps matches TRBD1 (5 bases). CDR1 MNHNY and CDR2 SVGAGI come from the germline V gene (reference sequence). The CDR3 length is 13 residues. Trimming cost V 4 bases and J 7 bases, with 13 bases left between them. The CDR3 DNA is TGTGCCAGCAGTTCGGGGGTTCGGAATGAAGCTTTCTTT. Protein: CASSSGVRNEAFF.